The next 27 T cell receptor beta chains were all read from a single sample in a study of OX40 agonist ivuxolimab in advanced cancers. The protocol was immunoSEQ multiplex PCR, while the TCRdb copy is restricted to in-frame clones and leaves out a portion. Here the sample spans about 82,000 clones, roughly 92% being singletons. The specimen was CD4+ or CD8+ T cells sorted from blood, collected in a trial of the OX40 agonist ivuxolimab. Every receptor here comes from an adult with an advanced solid tumor such as melanoma, head and neck, liver or kidney cancer.

This sequence joins TRBV9 and TRBJ1-5; D is uncertain. The CDR3 loop spans 14 amino acids. The V end lost 0 bases, the J end lost 7 bases, and 11 bases lay between the germline ends. Per germline, CDR1 SGDLS and CDR2 YYNGEE. The CDR3 nucleotides are TGTGCCAGCAGCGTAGGCCCAAGTGGGCAGCCCCAGCATTTT. Translating gives CASSVGPSGQPQHF.

J is TRBJ2-7 and V is TRBV5-8, with D hard to call. There are 12 residues in the CDR3. V gave up 1 base and J gave up 3 bases, with 5 bases separating them. The germline V gene encodes CDR1 SGHTS and CDR2 YDEGEE. DNA of the CDR3: TGTGCCAGCAGCTTGTTGATCTACGAGCAGTACTTC. It encodes CASSLLIYEQYF.

This chain connects TRBV7-2 to TRBJ2-7; 11 bases agree with TRBD2. V was clipped by 2 bases and J by 3 bases; unmatched bases: 6. This CDR3 has 16 residues. The V gene's germline CDR1 is SGHTA and CDR2 FQGNSA. The CDR3 loop reads CASSLTAGLAGYEQYF. In DNA, the CDR3 is TGTGCCAGCAGCTTAACCGCTGGACTAGCGGGCTACGAGCAGTACTTC.

V gene TRBV28 combines with J gene TRBJ1-4; no clear D gene. Germline V gene lookup returns CDR1 MDHEN and CDR2 SYDVKM. V lost 2 bases and J lost 5, with 6 bases in between. The CDR3 sequence is 13 residues long. The CDR3 protein is CASSLATNEKLFF. The CDR3 DNA is TGTGCCAGCAGTTTAGCTACGAATGAAAAACTGTTTTTT.

The chain combines TRBV5-8 with TRBJ2-3; 12 nucleotides line up with TRBD1. The CDR3 runs to 16 residues. Germline V gives CDR1 SGHTS, CDR2 YDEGEE. Trimming took 6 bases from V and 3 from J; bases not matched to a gene: 8. CDR3 coding DNA: TGTGCCAGCAACCGGGACAGGGGGCTGATTACAGATACGCAGTATTTT. Protein product: CASNRDRGLITDTQYF.

V is TRBV30 and J is TRBJ1-6, with D perhaps TRBD1 (6 bases). CDR1 is GTSNPN, CDR2 SVGIG, per germline (reference sequence). There are 14 residues in the CDR3. V dropped 4 bases and J dropped 3 bases, with 10 bases sitting between them. The CDR3 reads CAWTTGVYNSPLHF. DNA of the CDR3: TGTGCCTGGACGACAGGCGTCTATAATTCACCCCTCCACTTT. The whole variable domain, filled in from reference TRBV30 and TRBJ1-6, reads SQTIHQWPATLVQPVGSPLSLECTVEGTSNPNLYWYRQAAGRGLQLLFYSVGIGQISSEVPQNLSASRPQDRQFILSSKKLLLSDSGFYLCAWTTGVYNSPLHFGNGTRLTVT.

The CDR3 loop reads CAISRQGGTDTQYF. The CDR3 region has the DNA TGTGCCATCAGCCGACAGGGGGGCACAGATACGCAGTATTTT. The chain links TRBV10-3 to TRBJ2-3; 9 nucleotides align to TRBD1. CDR1 and CDR2 (germline): ENHRY, SYGVKD. V shed 6 bases and J 1 base; nucleotides not matched to a gene: 2. This CDR3 contains 14 residues.

V and J are TRBV18 and TRBJ2-7, with a tentative D call TRBD1 (6 bases). Germline V gene lookup returns CDR1 KGHSH and CDR2 LQKENI. Trimming took 3 bases from V and 2 from J, leaving 14 bases between them. The CDR3 runs 15 residues. The CDR3 nucleotides read TGTGCCAGCTCACCGGTACAGGGCTCCCCCTACGAGCAGTACTTC. Its translation is CASSPVQGSPYEQYF.

This chain connects TRBV2 to TRBJ2-7; D not resolved. The V end lost 8 bases, the J end lost 3 bases, and 8 bases lay between the germline ends. Looked up from germline, CDR1 is SNHLY and CDR2 is FYNNEI. The CDR3 loop spans 11 amino acids. The CDR3 sequence is CASGIFYEQYF. The CDR3 DNA reads as TGTGCCAGCGGCATATTCTACGAGCAGTACTTC.

This chain links TRBV7-2 with TRBJ2-1, with 10 bases that match TRBD2. The CDR3 sequence is 17 residues long. Germline V gene sequence: CDR1 SGHTA, CDR2 FQGNSA. The junction had 7 bases not matched to a gene; V was cut back by 4 bases and J by 1 base. CDR3 sequence reads: CASSSGLASRSYNEQFF. The DNA of the CDR3 is TGTGCCAGCAGCTCGGGACTAGCGTCAAGATCCTACAATGAGCAGTTCTTC.

The rearrangement links TRBV2 to TRBJ1-5, with 10 bases that match TRBD1. Germline trimming cut 6 bases from V and 5 bases from J; bases unmatched to any gene: 7. The CDR3 length is 15 residues. Looked up from germline, CDR1 is SNHLY and CDR2 is FYNNEI. The CDR3 loop reads CASSAPGQGHQPQHF. As DNA, the CDR3 is TGTGCCAGCAGCGCGCCGGGACAGGGGCATCAGCCCCAGCATTTT.

The V gene is TRBV29-1, the J gene TRBJ1-2, with 8 bases matching TRBD1. Germline CDR1 and CDR2: SQVTM and ANQGSEA. The CDR3 totals 14 residues. Losses at the gene ends were 4 bases for V and 8 bases for J; bases not matched to a gene: 12. As DNA, the CDR3 is TGCAGCGTTGGGGGCGGCAGGGGGCAAGGGGGCTACACCTTC. Its translation: CSVGGGRGQGGYTF.

The chain is built from TRBV6-1 and TRBJ1-6; no definite D call. The CDR3 contains 14 residues. From germline, CDR1 is MNHNS and CDR2 SASEGT. Trimming pared 9 bases from V and 10 bases from J, leaving 19 bases between. The CDR3 loop is CASREVEGGSPLHF. The CDR3 coding sequence is TGTGCCAGTAGGGAGGTTGAGGGCGGGTCACCCCTCCACTTT.

The chain couples TRBV11-3 to TRBJ2-3; 10 bases match TRBD1. Germline V gene lookup returns CDR1 SGHNT and CDR2 YENEEA. CDR3 length equals 17 residues. Losses at the gene ends were 3 bases for V and 6 bases for J; bases not matched to a gene: 12. The chain's CDR3 is CASSFSGTGVFTDTQYF. Written as DNA, the CDR3 is TGTGCCAGCAGCTTTTCCGGGACAGGGGTATTTACGGATACGCAGTATTTT.

The chain uses TRBV10-3 and TRBJ1-3; D might be TRBD1 (5 bases). V dropped 6 bases and J dropped 0 bases, with 9 bases sitting between them. The CDR3 runs to 14 residues. Germline CDR1 reads ENHRY; CDR2 reads SYGVKD. The CDR3 sequence is CAIRDIPSGNTIYF. CDR3 bases: TGTGCCATCAGGGACATACCCTCTGGAAACACCATATATTTT.

This clone was observed a single time. Here the CDR3 DNA reads TGTGCCAGCAGTGAAACGGGGTCCTTTAGCAATCAGCCCCAGCATTTT. It is translated as CASSETGSFSNQPQHF. The J gene is TRBJ1-5, the V gene TRBV6-1; D is unresolved. The CDR3 consists of 16 residues. Germline CDR1 is MNHNS and CDR2 is SASEGT. Trimming pared 2 bases from V and 0 bases from J, leaving 11 bases between.

The chain recombines TRBV6-5 with TRBJ1-5, with TRBD1 matching 8 bases. V was clipped by 10 bases and J by 6 bases; unmatched bases: 5. CDR1 and CDR2 from the germline V gene are MNHEY and SVGAGI. This CDR3 region has 12 residues. The CDR3 nucleotides read TGTGCCACCCGGACAGGGTCTCAGCCCCAGCATTTT. Translating gives CATRTGSQPQHF.

The rearrangement uses TRBV11-1 and TRBJ1-2, with 7 bases fitting TRBD1. CDR1 SGHAT and CDR2 FQDESV come from the germline V gene (reference sequence). V lost 6 bases and J lost 13; bases outside the gene matches: 8. This CDR3 spans 11 amino acids. Here the CDR3 DNA reads TGTGCCAGCAGTGCAGGGACAGATCCCACCTTC. Its translation: CASSAGTDPTF.

This chain uses TRBV5-4 with TRBJ2-3; the D gene could be TRBD1 or TRBD2 (5 bases each). The CDR3 consists of 15 residues. V lost 4 bases and J 0 bases, leaving 12 bases between the germline ends. The V gene's germline CDR1 is SGHNT and CDR2 YYREEE (reference sequence). The CDR3 DNA sequence: TGTGCCAGCAGCGAAGGGACGCGAAGCACAGATACGCAGTATTTT. It specifies CASSEGTRSTDTQYF.

This chain connects TRBV5-4 to TRBJ2-3; a possible D gene is TRBD1 (5 bases). Germline loops: CDR1 SGHNT, CDR2 YYREEE (reference sequence). Trimming removed 0 bases from V and 1 base from J, with 9 bases in between. The CDR3 runs to 15 residues. DNA for the CDR3: TGTGCCAGCAGCTTGGCCCAGGGTGGCACAGATACGCAGTATTTT. Its protein is CASSLAQGGTDTQYF.

The chain employs TRBV9 and TRBJ2-1; a possible D gene is TRBD1 (5 bases). Germline V gene data show CDR1 as SGDLS and CDR2 as YYNGEE. Trimming pared 0 bases from V and 4 bases from J, leaving 11 bases between. The CDR3 consists of 15 residues. In DNA, the CDR3 is TGTGCCAGCAGCGTAGATCAGGGTGGGTACAATGAGCAGTTCTTC. Translated: CASSVDQGGYNEQFF. Complete variable domain (other parts from reference TRBV9 and TRBJ2-1): DSGVTQTPKHLITATGQRVTLRCSPRSGDLSVYWYQQSLDQGLQFLIQYYNGEERAKGNILERFSAQQFPDLHSELNLSSLELGDSALYFCASSVDQGGYNEQFFGPGTRLTVL.

The CDR3 sequence: CASILRGGYTF. The CDR3 DNA follows: TGTGCCAGCATACTGAGGGGTGGCTACACCTTC. This chain links TRBV2 with TRBJ1-2, with D perhaps matching TRBD1 (5 bases). The V gene's germline CDR1 is SNHLY and CDR2 FYNNEI. Trimming shortened V by 7 bases and J by 7 bases, and 10 bases separated the two germline ends. The CDR3 consists of 11 residues. Supplemented by reference TRBV2 and TRBJ1-2, the full variable domain reads EPEVTQTPSHQVTQMGQEVILRCVPISNHLYFYWYRQILGQKVEFLVSFYNNEISEKSEIFDDQFSVERPDGSNFTLKIRSTKLEDSAMYFCASILRGGYTFGSGTRLTVV.

The V gene is TRBV2, the J gene TRBJ2-5, with D uncertain. The germline V gene has CDR1 SNHLY and CDR2 FYNNEI. CDR3 length equals 11 residues. Between the trimmed V and J ends, which lost 9 bases and 0 bases, there was a span of 5 bases. CDR3 DNA sequence: TGTGCCAGTAATTACCAAGAGACCCAGTACTTC. It yields the protein CASNYQETQYF.

This chain joins TRBV9 and TRBJ2-6; 7 positions agree with TRBD1. Trimming took 3 bases from V and 4 from J; bases not matched to a gene: 4. In germline, CDR1 is SGDLS, CDR2 YYNGEE. CDR3 length: 15 residues. The CDR3 sequence: CASSATGAGANVLTF. CDR3 bases: TGTGCCAGCAGCGCTACAGGGGCCGGGGCCAACGTCCTGACTTTC.

The chain carries TRBV6-6 and TRBJ2-7; tentative D call: TRBD1 (6 bases). Germline V lookup: CDR1 MNHNY, CDR2 SVGAGI (reference sequence). The V end lost 4 bases, the J end lost 1 base, and 14 bases lay between the germline ends. The CDR3 covers 15 residues. The CDR3 here is CASSSSTGSSYEQYF. CDR3 sequence (DNA): TGTGCCAGCAGTTCGTCGACAGGTTCATCCTACGAGCAGTACTTC.

V and J are TRBV23-1 and TRBJ2-7; TRBD1 agrees at 10 bases. TRBV23-1 is an ORF, with its function uncertain. This CDR3 contains 16 residues. V shed 2 bases and J 3 bases; nucleotides not matched to a gene: 7. The DNA of the CDR3 is TGCGCCAGCAGTCAACAGGGACAGGGGCGTAGCTACGAGCAGTACTTC. Protein: CASSQQGQGRSYEQYF.

The chain recombines TRBV10-3 with TRBJ1-1, with 8 positions matching TRBD1. With 6 bases clipped from V and 1 base from J, the junction kept 7 bases outside the gene matches. The CDR3 is 15 amino acids. Per the germline V gene, CDR1 is ENHRY and CDR2 is SYGVKD. The CDR3: CAIRPGQAPNTEAFF. CDR3 nucleotide sequence: TGTGCCATCAGACCGGGACAGGCCCCGAACACTGAAGCTTTCTTT.